A selection of T cell receptor beta chains follows, all from one sample in a study of T cells in Graves' hyperthyroidism and ophthalmopathy. TCRdb independently ran MiXCR on the multiplex PCR reads; one entry per CDR3 protein. The repertoire holds 340,000 or so distinct CDR3 sequences, with 15% to 20% as singletons. Sequencing input: blood. These TCRs come from a man younger than 40 with Graves' hyperthyroidism. Each CDR3 is given with its conserved first and last residue. Each record gives: D gene, clone size, J gene, CDR3 length, V gene, CDR3 protein, CDR3 DNA. A D gene is named only where the DNA matches it firmly. Clone size is shown for a subset of rows, as once, few, many or a class of expanded clone.

TRBD2 many TRBJ2-7 15 TRBV7-9 CASSSGGYLGYEQYF TGTGCCAGCAGCTCGGGAGGGTATCTGGGGTACGAGCAGTACTTC
- many TRBJ1-1 14 TRBV7-3 CASSFGDRNTEAFF TGTGCCAGCAGCTTCGGTGACAGGAACACTGAAGCTTTCTTT
- many TRBJ2-1 13 TRBV3-1 CASSLRQEEPQFF TGTGCCAGCAGCCTTCGACAGGAGGAACCGCAGTTCTTC
TRBD1 many TRBJ2-1 15 TRBV12-3/TRBV12-4 CASTAGGQGGNEQFF TGTGCCAGCACCGCCGGGGGACAGGGAGGGAATGAGCAGTTCTTC
TRBD2 few TRBJ2-2 16 TRBV30 CAWSGGGGWGTRELFF TGTGCCTGGAGTGGGGGCGGGGGTTGGGGCACCAGGGAGCTGTTTTTT
- many TRBJ2-5 13 TRBV10-3 CAISRDQQETQYF TGTGCCATCAGCCGGGACCAACAAGAGACCCAGTACTTC
- - TRBJ2-3 14 TRBV11-2 CASSSRTVTDTQYF TGTGCCAGCAGCTCGAGGACAGTCACAGATACGCAGTATTTT
TRBD1 - TRBJ2-7 15 TRBV4-1 CASSSLQGQIYEQYF TGCGCCAGCAGTTCTTTACAGGGACAGATCTACGAGCAGTACTTC
- - TRBJ2-5 16 TRBV5-8 CASSLGFFGGGETQYF TGTGCCAGCAGCTTAGGTTTCTTCGGAGGAGGGGAGACCCAGTACTTC
TRBD2 few TRBJ2-7 13 TRBV11-2 CASSLQAGDEQYF TGTGCCAGCAGCTTACAAGCGGGAGACGAGCAGTACTTC
- many TRBJ1-2 15 TRBV18 CASSPPPGRRSGYTF TGTGCCAGCTCACCACCTCCCGGGAGGAGATCTGGCTACACCTTC
TRBD2 - TRBJ2-3 16 TRBV20-1 CSATGTSGHLTDTQYF TGCAGTGCGACCGGGACTAGCGGCCACCTCACAGATACGCAGTATTTT
TRBD1 many TRBJ2-7 15 TRBV5-1 CASSPGGTGVHEQYF TGCGCCAGCAGCCCCGGCGGGACAGGGGTCCACGAGCAGTACTTC
- few TRBJ1-2 14 TRBV4-2 CASSQEQGPYGYTF TGTGCCAGCAGCCAAGAGCAGGGACCCTATGGCTACACCTTC
- - TRBJ2-7 16 TRBV20-1 CSARAFSGDPSVEQYF TGCAGTGCTAGAGCCTTCTCCGGGGACCCCTCCGTCGAGCAGTACTTC
TRBD1 - TRBJ1-4 16 TRBV4-2 CASRGTGQGANEKLFF TGTGCCAGCAGAGGGACCGGACAGGGGGCAAATGAAAAACTGTTTTTT
- many TRBJ2-7 15 TRBV10-3 CAISDSGTLANEQYF TGTGCCATCAGTGACTCCGGGACGCTCGCCAACGAGCAGTACTTC
TRBD2 many TRBJ2-3 14 TRBV30 CAWSAGGSTDTQYF TGTGCCTGGAGCGCGGGGGGTAGCACAGATACGCAGTATTTT
- many TRBJ1-2 21 TRBV12-3/TRBV12-4 CASSLRPRATATTHANYGYTF TGTGCCAGCAGTTTACGGCCCCGTGCGACAGCGACAACCCACGCTAACTATGGCTACACCTTC
- many TRBJ2-1 16 TRBV5-1 CASSSPTRERYNEQFF TGCGCCAGCAGCTCCCCGACAAGGGAAAGGTACAATGAGCAGTTCTTC
- - TRBJ2-5 14 TRBV7-9 CASSPQPRVETQYF TGTGCCAGCAGCCCCCAACCCAGGGTGGAGACCCAGTACTTC
TRBD1 few TRBJ1-2 13 TRBV2 CASRLRGQRGYTF TGTGCCAGCCGACTCAGGGGGCAACGCGGCTACACCTTC